This TCR beta chain was found in a study of radiotherapy plus CTLA-4 blockade in lung cancer. The protocol was immunoSEQ multiplex PCR, while the TCRdb copy is restricted to in-frame clones and leaves out a portion. Among about 59,000 clones listed, just under 85% were seen once. Germline values: CDR1 SGHDN, CDR2 FVKESK. V was cut by 2 bases and J by 5 bases, with 15 bases left in between. The CDR3 consists of 15 residues. The chain has TRBV14 and TRBJ2-5; maybe TRBD1 (6 bases). The sequence came from a human donor with non-small cell lung cancer whose response to radiotherapy plus ipilimumab could not be evaluated. Sequences were derived from peripheral blood, sampled from a patient treated with radiotherapy plus ipilimumab. The CDR3 DNA is TGTGCCAGCAGCCAACTCCAGGGGACGGGGGAGACCCAGTACTTC. Its translation is CASSQLQGTGETQYF.